This TCR beta chain comes out of a study of radiation and T cells in renal cell carcinoma (dated by TCRdb to the early 2020s). Describing the broader study: The samples were drawn from a clinical trial, where primary renal cell carcinomas were treated with 15 Gy of stereotactic body radiation therapy and then removed by nephrectomy 4 weeks afterward. Across all 53 samples, several million unique CDR3 nucleotide sequences encoding roughly 2,800,000 unique CDR3 amino acid sequences were identified. In total, 50 to 60 samples, comprising approximately 25 tumors and some 27 peripheral blood samples, were subjected to TCR beta sequencing. Overall study outcomes, separate from this receptor: Blood repertoire dynamics were not followed beyond 4 weeks after treatment. Because the trial had a single-armed design, the trial could not examine how radiation dose or scheduling affected the TCR repertoire. Top tumor clonotypes rose in blood from baseline to 2 weeks post-radiation, then contracted by 4 weeks, suggesting transient expansion of tumor-resident clones. No pretreatment tumor biopsies were available, so the baseline intratumoral presence of clonotypes could not be determined.

Read against the paper, the sample's time point label means: baseline pretreatment blood. This specimen's treatment or condition label, per the study, means: 15 Gy SBRT to primary tumor, nephrectomy 4 weeks later. Serial peripheral blood from radiation-treated patients was sampled at baseline, 2 weeks and 4 weeks after SBRT to track tumor-enriched clonotypes. Every patient had renal cell carcinoma of clear cell pathology. The QIAamp DNA Blood Mini Kit (Qiagen) was used to prepare genomic DNA for TCR sequencing. The analyses included just those samples that passed every quality control check. The immunoSEQ kit was used, according to the manufacturer's recommendations, to generate TCR beta libraries from genomic DNA. To prepare libraries, a first multiplex PCR with proprietary primers was run, followed by a second PCR that added unique barcodes, and a bead cleanup was done after each round. Each sample batch included a kit-provided positive control reaction and a negative control reaction. The final libraries were assessed on an Agilent 4200 TapeStation D1000 ScreenTape, pooled by volume, and quantified by qPCR. Sequencing ran on an Illumina NextSeq500 with a MidOutput 150-cycle cartridge, using 156 Read1 and 15 Index1 cycles with kit custom primers. The pooled library was loaded at approximately 0.99 pM, and approximately 18% PhiX control was spiked in. Per the source publication's procedure: Vendor-processed data were analyzed in R, with a clonotype defined as all T cells sharing the same CDR3 nucleotide sequence. For clone abundance analyses, frequencies were normalized to the 10,000 most abundant clones in each sample. Public T cell clones, which averaged fewer than five per sample, were excluded before analysis. Tumor-enriched clonotypes and baseline blood-enriched clonotypes were defined as those with an abundance difference of at least 32-fold between compartments. A beta-binomial differential abundance model was applied to find clonotypes that expanded or contracted between blood time points. Tumor-blood repertoire similarity was measured with the Baroni-Urbani and Buser coefficient, and group comparisons used two-tailed Wilcoxon tests in R. TCRdb mirrors the immuneACCESS table, restricted to in-frame sequences. Some clones are absent from its copies; in checked studies, under half trace to an unresolved V gene, and the reason for the others is unknown. V, J and clone size are taken as reported in that table, and D and trimming were inferred from the DNA itself. In this sample the table shows around 140,000 clones, around four fifths of which occur a single time. Of the sample, around 25% is held by the ten largest clones.

This clone was counted a single time. The antigen this receptor binds is unknown. No qualities accompany the bases; no much larger clone lies one base away. The specimen was blood, collected from a patient whose treatment included radiotherapy and nephrectomy. This TCR was recovered from a woman aged 50 to 65 with renal cell carcinoma.

For the CDR3, the sequence is CASSLSGAYEQYF. In nucleotide form, the sequence is TGCGCCAGCAGCTTGTCAGGGGCCTACGAGCAGTACTTC. This receptor chain uses TRBV5-1 and TRBJ2-7, with TRBD1 tentatively as D gene (6 bases match). The germline V gene supplies CDR1 SGHRS and CDR2 YFSETQ. The CDR3 has 13 amino acids, counting the end cysteine and phenylalanine. Left in the record is the CDR3 DNA by itself, 39 bases read in frame from the first base. V gives up 1 base and J gives up 2 bases, and the segment between their germline ends measures 7 bases. With the portions outside the CDR3 filled from the reference TRBV5-1 and TRBJ2-7 genes, the complete variable region becomes KAGVTQTPRYLIKTRGQQVTLSCSPISGHRSVSWYQQTPGQGLQFLFEYFSETQRNKGNFPGRFSGRQFSNSRSEMNVSTLELGDSALYLCASSLSGAYEQYFGPGTRLTVT.